This TCR beta chain was recorded in a study of identical twins. TCRdb re-derived calls from the 5' RACE reads in MiXCR, one entry per CDR3 protein. The sample contains some 500,000 distinct CDR3 sequences, 22% of which appear only once. The germline gives CDR1 SGHRS, CDR2 YFSETQ. The CDR3 has 15 amino acids. V lost 1 base to trimming and J lost 0 bases, with 10 bases between them. This clonotype was found a few times. These data are also associated with another study on T cells expressing NK-cell markers. That work adds: Researchers got TCR beta repertoires out of sorted CD3+CD56+NKG2C+, CD3+CD56+NKG2C- and CD3+CD56-NKG2C+ T cells. The same clonotypes also predominated in the CD3+CD56-NKG2C+ fraction of several donors. Whether the expanded NKG2C+ T cell clones recognized HCMV remained unclear.

The receptor was isolated from a woman younger than 35 in good health. This sequence joins TRBV5-1 and TRBJ1-2, with D maybe TRBD1 (5 bases). Sequences were obtained from CD4+ T cells sorted from blood. CDR3 loop: CASSLIGGANYGYTF. The DNA of the CDR3 is TGCGCCAGCAGCTTGATCGGGGGAGCTAACTATGGCTACACCTTC.